These 5 T cell receptor beta chains were sequenced from one sample in a study of shared clonotypes between healthy human individuals. Clones were sequenced by immunoSEQ multiplex PCR, and TCRdb holds only the in-frame ones, with some missing. The sample has 2 million or so clones, around 95% seen once; the top ten hold roughly 0.13%. The sample consisted of naive CD4+ T cells sorted from blood. Subset meaning: CD45RA+ positively selected. These receptors all come from a man between 18 and 35 years old in good health.

With respect to this clone: The junction and the germline gene differ at one end; a read error may be behind it. This same CDR3 is encoded by further DNA sequences in the sample. The V call is TRBV6-5, the J call TRBJ2-6, with D unresolved. CDR3 length: 16 residues. Germline loops: CDR1 MNHEY, CDR2 SVGAGI. The CDR3 nucleotides read TGCGCCAGCAGTTACTCCGTCCGAGGTGGGGCCAACGTCCTGACTTTC. Translated, it gives CASSYSVRGGANVLTF.

As for this clone: At the DNA level, this CDR3 is encoded by other sequences in the same sample as well. The V gene is TRBV2, the J gene TRBJ2-7; a possible D gene is TRBD2 (6 bases). This CDR3 has 15 residues. Germline values: CDR1 SNHLY, CDR2 FYNNEI. Deletions cut 3 bases from V and 2 bases from J, with 14 bases between. CDR3 nucleotides: TGTGCCAGCAGTGAGAGCGCCGGGGGTGCCTACGAGCAGTACTTC. Translated, it gives CASSESAGGAYEQYF. Variable domain in full (rest from reference TRBV2 and TRBJ2-7): EPEVTQTPSHQVTQMGQEVILRCVPISNHLYFYWYRQILGQKVEFLVSFYNNEISEKSEIFDDQFSVERPDGSNFTLKIRSTKLEDSAMYFCASSESAGGAYEQYFGPGTRLTVT.

This chain uses TRBV5-1 with TRBJ2-3; D not resolved. This CDR3 has 14 amino acids. CDR1 is SGHRS and CDR2 is YFSETQ in the germline V gene. V dropped 2 bases and J dropped 0 bases, with 7 bases sitting between them. The CDR3 protein is CASSFPDSTDTQYF. The CDR3 DNA reads as TGCGCCAGCAGCTTTCCTGACAGCACAGATACGCAGTATTTT.

Details on this clone: Other nucleotide sequences in the sample specify the same CDR3. V gene TRBV6-5 combines with J gene TRBJ1-4, with D unclear. With 6 bases removed from V and 5 bases from J, the gap between germline ends came to 7 bases. This CDR3 has 12 residues. The germline V gene has CDR1 MNHEY and CDR2 SVGAGI. For the CDR3, the DNA is TGTGCCAGCAGCAGACAAAATGAAAAACTGTTTTTT. This sequence encodes CASSRQNEKLFF.

V usage is TRBV7-2 and J usage is TRBJ2-3; D is undetermined. Looked up from germline, CDR1 is SGHTA and CDR2 is FQGNSA. The V end was cut by 4 bases, the J end by 6 bases, with 5 bases between. The CDR3 is 11 residues long. DNA for the CDR3: TGTGCCAGCAGCTGGGTGGATACGCAGTATTTT. Its translation: CASSWVDTQYF.